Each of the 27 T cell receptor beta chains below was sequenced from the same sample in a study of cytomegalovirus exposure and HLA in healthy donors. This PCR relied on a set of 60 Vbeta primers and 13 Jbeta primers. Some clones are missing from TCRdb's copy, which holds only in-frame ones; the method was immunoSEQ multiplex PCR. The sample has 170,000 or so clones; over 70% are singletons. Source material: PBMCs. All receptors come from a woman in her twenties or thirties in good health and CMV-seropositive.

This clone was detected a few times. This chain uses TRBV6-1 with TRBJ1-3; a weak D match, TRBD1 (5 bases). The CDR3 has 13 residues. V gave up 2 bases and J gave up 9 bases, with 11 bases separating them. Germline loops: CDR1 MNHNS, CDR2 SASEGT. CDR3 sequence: CASSEQGGGTIYF. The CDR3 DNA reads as TGTGCCAGCAGTGAACAGGGTGGCGGCACCATATATTTT.

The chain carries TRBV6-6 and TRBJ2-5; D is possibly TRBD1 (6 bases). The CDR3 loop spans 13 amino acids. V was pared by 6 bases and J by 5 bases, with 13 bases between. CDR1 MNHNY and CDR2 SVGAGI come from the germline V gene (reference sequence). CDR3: CASRTGFGETQYF. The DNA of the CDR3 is TGTGCCAGCAGGACAGGATTTGGCGAGACCCAGTACTTC.

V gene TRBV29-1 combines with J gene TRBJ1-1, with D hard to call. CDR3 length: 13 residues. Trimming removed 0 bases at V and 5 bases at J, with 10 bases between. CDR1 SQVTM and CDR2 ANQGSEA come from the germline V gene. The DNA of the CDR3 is TGCAGCGTTGAAGATAGCTGGCGGACTGAAGCTTTCTTT. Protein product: CSVEDSWRTEAFF.

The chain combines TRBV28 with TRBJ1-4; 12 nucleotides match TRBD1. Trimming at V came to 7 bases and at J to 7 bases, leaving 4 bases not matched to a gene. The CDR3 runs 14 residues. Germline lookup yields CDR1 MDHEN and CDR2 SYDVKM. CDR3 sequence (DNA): TGTGCCAGCACTCCGGGACAGGGGGCTGAAAAACTGTTTTTT. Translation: CASTPGQGAEKLFF.

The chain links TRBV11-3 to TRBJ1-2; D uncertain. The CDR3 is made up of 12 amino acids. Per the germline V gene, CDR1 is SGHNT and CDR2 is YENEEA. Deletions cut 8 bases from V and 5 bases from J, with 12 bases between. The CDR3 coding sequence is TGTGCCAGCGGCCGGGGTTTATATGGCTACACCTTC. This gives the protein CASGRGLYGYTF.

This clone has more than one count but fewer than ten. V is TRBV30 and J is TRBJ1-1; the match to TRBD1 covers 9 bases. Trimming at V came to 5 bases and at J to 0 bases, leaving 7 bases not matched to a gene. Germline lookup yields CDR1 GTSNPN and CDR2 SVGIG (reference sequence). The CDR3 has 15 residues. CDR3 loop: CAWDTGGSVNTEAFF. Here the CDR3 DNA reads TGTGCCTGGGATACAGGGGGCTCGGTGAACACTGAAGCTTTCTTT.

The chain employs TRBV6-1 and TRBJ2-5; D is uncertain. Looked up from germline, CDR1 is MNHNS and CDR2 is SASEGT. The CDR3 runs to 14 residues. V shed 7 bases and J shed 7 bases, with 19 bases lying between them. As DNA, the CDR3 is TGTGCCAGCACCGACCTTGGTCAGTGGGCGACCCAGTACTTC. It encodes CASTDLGQWATQYF.

The CDR3 nucleotides read TGTGCCAGCAGCTCTAGGGTAAACATGGGAGGCTATGGCTACACCTTC. Protein product: CASSSRVNMGGYGYTF. The genes are TRBV7-2 and TRBJ1-2; the D is unclear. Per germline, CDR1 SGHTA and CDR2 FQGNSA. The CDR3 contains 16 residues. The V end was cut by 4 bases, the J end by 4 bases, with 19 bases between.

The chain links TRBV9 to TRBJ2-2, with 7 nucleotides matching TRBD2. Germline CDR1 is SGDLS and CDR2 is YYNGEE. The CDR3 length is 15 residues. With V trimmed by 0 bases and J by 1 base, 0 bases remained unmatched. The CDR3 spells CASSVAGGNTGELFF. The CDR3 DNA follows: TGTGCCAGCAGCGTAGCGGGAGGGAACACCGGGGAGCTGTTTTTT.

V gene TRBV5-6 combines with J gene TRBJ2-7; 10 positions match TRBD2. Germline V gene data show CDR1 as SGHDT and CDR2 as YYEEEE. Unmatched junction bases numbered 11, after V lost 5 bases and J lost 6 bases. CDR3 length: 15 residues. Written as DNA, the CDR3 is TGTGCCAGCAGAGGGTATCAGCGGGAGGGGTCCGAGCAGTACTTC. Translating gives CASRGYQREGSEQYF.

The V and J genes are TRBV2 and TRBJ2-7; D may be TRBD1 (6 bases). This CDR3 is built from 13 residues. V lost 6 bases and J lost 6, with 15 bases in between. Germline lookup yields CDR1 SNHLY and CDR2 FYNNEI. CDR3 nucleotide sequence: TGTGCCAGCAGAGCGATACAGGGACGCGAGCAGTACTTC. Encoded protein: CASRAIQGREQYF.

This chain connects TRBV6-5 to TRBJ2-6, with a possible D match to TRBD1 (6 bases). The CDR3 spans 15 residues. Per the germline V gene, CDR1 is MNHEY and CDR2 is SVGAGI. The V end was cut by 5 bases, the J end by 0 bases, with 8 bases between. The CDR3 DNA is TGTGCCAGCAGTCGACAGGTCTCTGGGGCCAACGTCCTGACTTTC. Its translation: CASSRQVSGANVLTF.

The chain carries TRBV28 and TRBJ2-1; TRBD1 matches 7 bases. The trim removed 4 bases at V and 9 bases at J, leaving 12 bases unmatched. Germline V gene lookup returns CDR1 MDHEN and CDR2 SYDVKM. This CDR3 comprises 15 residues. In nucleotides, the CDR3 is TGTGCCAGCAGTTCTAGGACAGGATCTTTCTCTGAGCAGTTCTTC. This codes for CASSSRTGSFSEQFF.

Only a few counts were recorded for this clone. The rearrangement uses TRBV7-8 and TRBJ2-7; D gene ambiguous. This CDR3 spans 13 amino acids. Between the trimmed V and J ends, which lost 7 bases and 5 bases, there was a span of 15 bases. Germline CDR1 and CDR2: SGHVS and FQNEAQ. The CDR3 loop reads CASKIDGWDEQYF. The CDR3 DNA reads TGTGCCAGCAAGATCGACGGGTGGGACGAGCAGTACTTC. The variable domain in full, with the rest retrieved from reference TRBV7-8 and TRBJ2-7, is GAGVSQSPRYKVAKRGQDVALRCDPISGHVSLFWYQQALGQGPEFLTYFQNEAQLDKSGLPSDRFFAERPEGSVSTLKIQRTQQEDSAVYLCASKIDGWDEQYFGPGTRLTVT.

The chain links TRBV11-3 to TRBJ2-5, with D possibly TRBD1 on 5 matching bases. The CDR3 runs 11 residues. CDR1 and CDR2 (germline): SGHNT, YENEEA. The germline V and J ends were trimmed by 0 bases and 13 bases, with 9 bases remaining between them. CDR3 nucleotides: TGTGCCAGCAGCTTAGATGGGGCAGCGTACTTC. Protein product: CASSLDGAAYF.

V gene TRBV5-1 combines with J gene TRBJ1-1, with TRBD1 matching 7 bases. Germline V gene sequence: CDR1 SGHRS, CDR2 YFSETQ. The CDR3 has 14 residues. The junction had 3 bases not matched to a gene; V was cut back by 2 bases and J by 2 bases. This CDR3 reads CASSLPGGNTEAFF. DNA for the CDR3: TGCGCCAGCAGCTTACCAGGGGGAAACACTGAAGCTTTCTTT.

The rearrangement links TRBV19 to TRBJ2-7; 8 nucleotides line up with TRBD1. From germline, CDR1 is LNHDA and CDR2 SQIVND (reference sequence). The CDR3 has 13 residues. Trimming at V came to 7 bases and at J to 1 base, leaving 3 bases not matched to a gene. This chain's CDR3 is CASITGGSYEQYF. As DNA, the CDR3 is TGTGCCAGTATCACAGGGGGTTCCTACGAGCAGTACTTC.

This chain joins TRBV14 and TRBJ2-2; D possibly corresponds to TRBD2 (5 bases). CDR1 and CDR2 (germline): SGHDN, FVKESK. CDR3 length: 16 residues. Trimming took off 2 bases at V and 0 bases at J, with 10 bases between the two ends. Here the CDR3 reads CASSQWTVTNTGELFF. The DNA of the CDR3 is TGTGCCAGCAGCCAATGGACTGTTACGAACACCGGGGAGCTGTTTTTT.

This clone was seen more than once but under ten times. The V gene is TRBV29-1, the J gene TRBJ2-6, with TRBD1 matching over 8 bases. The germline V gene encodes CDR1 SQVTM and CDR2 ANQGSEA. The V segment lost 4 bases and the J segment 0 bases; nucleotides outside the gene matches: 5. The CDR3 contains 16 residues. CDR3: CSVGADRDSGANVLTF. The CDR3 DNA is TGCAGCGTTGGGGCGGACAGGGACTCTGGGGCCAACGTCCTGACTTTC.

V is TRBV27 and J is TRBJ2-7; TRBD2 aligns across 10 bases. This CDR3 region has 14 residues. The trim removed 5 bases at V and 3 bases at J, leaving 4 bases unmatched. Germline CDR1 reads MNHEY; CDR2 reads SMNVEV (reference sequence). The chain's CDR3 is CASSPSGRIYEQYF. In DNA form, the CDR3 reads TGTGCCAGCAGTCCTAGCGGGAGAATCTACGAGCAGTACTTC.

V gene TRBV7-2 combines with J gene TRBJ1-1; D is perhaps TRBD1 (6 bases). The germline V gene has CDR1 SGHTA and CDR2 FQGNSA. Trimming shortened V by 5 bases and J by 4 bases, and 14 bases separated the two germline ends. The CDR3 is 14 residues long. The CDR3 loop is CASSINRAGTEAFF. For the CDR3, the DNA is TGTGCCAGCAGCATAAACAGGGCAGGCACTGAAGCTTTCTTT. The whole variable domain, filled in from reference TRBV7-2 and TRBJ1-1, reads GAGVSQSPSNKVTEKGKDVELRCDPISGHTALYWYRQSLGQGLEFLIYFQGNSAPDKSGLPSDRFSAERTGGSVSTLTIQRTQQEDSAVYLCASSINRAGTEAFFGQGTRLTVV.

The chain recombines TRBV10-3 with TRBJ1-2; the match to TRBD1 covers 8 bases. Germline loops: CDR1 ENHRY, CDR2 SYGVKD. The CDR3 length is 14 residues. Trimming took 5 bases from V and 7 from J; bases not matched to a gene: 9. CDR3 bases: TGTGCCATCAGTAAGGACAGGGTGGTTTCTGGCTACACCTTC. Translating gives CAISKDRVVSGYTF.

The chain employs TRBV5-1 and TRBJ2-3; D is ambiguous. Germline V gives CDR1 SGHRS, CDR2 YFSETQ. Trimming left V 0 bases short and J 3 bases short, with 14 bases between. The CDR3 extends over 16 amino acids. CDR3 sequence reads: CASSLGDTVVTDTQYF. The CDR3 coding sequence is TGCGCCAGCAGCTTGGGCGACACGGTAGTAACAGATACGCAGTATTTT.

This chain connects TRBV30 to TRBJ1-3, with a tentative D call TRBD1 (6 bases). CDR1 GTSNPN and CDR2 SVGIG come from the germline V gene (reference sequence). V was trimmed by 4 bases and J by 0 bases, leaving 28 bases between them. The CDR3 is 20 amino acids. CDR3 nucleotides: TGTGCCTGGATGTTGGACAGTCGTTTCTTCCATCATATCTCTGGAAACACCATATATTTT. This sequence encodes CAWMLDSRFFHHISGNTIYF.

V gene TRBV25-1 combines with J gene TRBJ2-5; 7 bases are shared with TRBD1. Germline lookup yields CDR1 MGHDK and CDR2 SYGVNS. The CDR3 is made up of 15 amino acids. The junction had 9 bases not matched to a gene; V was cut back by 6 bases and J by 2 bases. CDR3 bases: TGTGCCAGCAGCCCCGGGACAGACAAACAAGAGACCCAGTACTTC. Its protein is CASSPGTDKQETQYF.

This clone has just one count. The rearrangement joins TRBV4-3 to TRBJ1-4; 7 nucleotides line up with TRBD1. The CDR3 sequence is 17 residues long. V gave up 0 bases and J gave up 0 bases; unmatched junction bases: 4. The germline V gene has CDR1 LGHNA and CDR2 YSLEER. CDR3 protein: CASSQDLTGPTNEKLFF. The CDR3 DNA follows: TGCGCCAGCAGCCAAGATCTGACAGGGCCAACTAATGAAAAACTGTTTTTT.

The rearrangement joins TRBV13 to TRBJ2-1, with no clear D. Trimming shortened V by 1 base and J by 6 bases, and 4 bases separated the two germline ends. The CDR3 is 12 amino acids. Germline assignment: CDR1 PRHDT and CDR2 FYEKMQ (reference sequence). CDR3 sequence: CASSLVFNEQFF. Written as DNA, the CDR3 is TGTGCCAGCAGCTTAGTCTTCAATGAGCAGTTCTTC.